The next 32 T cell receptor beta chains were all read from a single sample in a study of graft-versus-host responses after intestinal transplantation. Their target antigens are unknown. The table came from immunoSEQ multiplex PCR; TCRdb's copy has only in-frame clones and leaves some out. The sample records some 76,000 clones, around nine tenths being singletons. Material: unstimulated CD8+ T cells sorted from spleen or lymph node cells, obtained before transplant. The origin of the receptors is a human donor who was the organ donor for an intestinal transplant.

Concerning this clone: Distinct nucleotide sequences in the sample also encode this CDR3. The rearrangement links TRBV5-1 to TRBJ2-2; tentatively, D is TRBD1 (6 bases). This CDR3 comprises 16 residues. Germline CDR1 and CDR2: SGHRS and YFSETQ. Trimming took off 4 bases at V and 1 base at J, with 14 bases between the two ends. The CDR3 loop reads CASSLQGLWNTGELFF. The CDR3 nucleotides read TGCGCCAGCAGCCTACAGGGTTTATGGAACACCGGGGAGCTGTTTTTT. The whole variable domain, remainder taken from reference TRBV5-1 and TRBJ2-2, is KAGVTQTPRYLIKTRGQQVTLSCSPISGHRSVSWYQQTPGQGLQFLFEYFSETQRNKGNFPGRFSGRQFSNSRSEMNVSTLELGDSALYLCASSLQGLWNTGELFFGEGSRLTVL.

The chain joins TRBV2 to TRBJ1-6, with TRBD1 as a possible D gene (5 bases). V lost 1 base, J lost 10 bases, and 11 bases lay in between. Germline-derived CDR1 and CDR2 are SNHLY and FYNNEI. The CDR3 totals 14 residues. This CDR3 is CASSEGRQTSPLHF. The CDR3 DNA sequence: TGTGCCAGCAGTGAAGGTAGACAGACGTCACCCCTCCACTTT.

CDR3 amino acids: CAWSVPPGDTDTQYF. For the CDR3, the DNA is TGTGCCTGGAGTGTCCCCCCTGGGGACACAGATACGCAGTATTTT. V usage is TRBV30 and J usage is TRBJ2-3; D is ambiguous. CDR3 length: 15 residues. V was trimmed by 0 bases and J by 2 bases, leaving 12 bases between them. Germline CDR1 and CDR2: GTSNPN and SVGIG (reference sequence). Variable domain in full (rest from reference TRBV30 and TRBJ2-3): SQTIHQWPATLVQPVGSPLSLECTVEGTSNPNLYWYRQAAGRGLQLLFYSVGIGQISSEVPQNLSASRPQDRQFILSSKKLLLSDSGFYLCAWSVPPGDTDTQYFGPGTRLTVL.

This CDR3 reads CASSGLGGGPPYEQYF. The DNA of the CDR3 is TGTGCCAGCAGCGGTCTGGGCGGGGGCCCCCCCTACGAGCAGTACTTC. The J gene is TRBJ2-5, the V gene TRBV9, with D tentatively TRBD2 (7 bases). The DNA end lines up better with TRBJ2-7; the J call may be wrong. The CDR3 consists of 16 residues. CDR1 and CDR2 from the germline V gene are SGDLS and YYNGEE.

In regard to this clone: The junction and the germline gene differ at one end; a read error may be behind it. The chain combines TRBV4-2 with TRBJ1-1; perhaps TRBD1 as D (5 bases). The germline gives CDR1 LGHNA, CDR2 YNFKEQ. This CDR3 has 12 residues. CDR3 sequence reads: CASSPGGAPRDF. In DNA, the CDR3 is TGTGCCAGCAGCCCCGGCGGGGCTCCCCGGGACTTT.

This sequence joins TRBV5-1 and TRBJ1-2, with TRBD1 matching 9 bases. With 3 bases clipped from V and 6 bases from J, the junction kept 6 bases outside the gene matches. CDR1 is SGHRS, CDR2 YFSETQ, per germline. The CDR3 consists of 14 residues. The CDR3 protein is CASSSLQGADGYTF. The CDR3 region has the DNA TGCGCCAGCAGCTCCCTACAGGGGGCGGATGGCTACACCTTC.

V is TRBV7-9 and J is TRBJ1-1; D unclear. The V end was cut by 5 bases, the J end by 0 bases, with 10 bases between. CDR3 length: 14 residues. CDR1 and CDR2 (germline): SEHNR, FQNEAQ (reference sequence). The CDR3 here is CASSHRLMNTEAFF. CDR3 bases: TGTGCCAGCAGCCATAGACTCATGAACACTGAAGCTTTCTTT. The full variable domain, in which reference TRBV7-9 and TRBJ1-1 provide the parts outside the CDR3, is DTGVSQNPRHKITKRGQNVTFRCDPISEHNRLYWYRQTLGQGPEFLTYFQNEAQLEKSRLLSDRFSAERPKGSFSTLEIQRTEQGDSAMYLCASSHRLMNTEAFFGQGTRLTVV.

The rearrangement uses TRBV6-1 and TRBJ2-7; TRBD1 aligns across 7 bases. CDR1 is MNHNS, CDR2 SASEGT, per germline. The CDR3 is 15 residues long. The V gene end was trimmed by 0 bases and the J gene end by 1 base; junction bases not matched to a gene: 3. The CDR3 DNA is TGTGCCAGCAGTGAAGCAAGGACAGGTTCCTACGAGCAGTACTTC. Its translation is CASSEARTGSYEQYF.

This clone was picked up one time. The rearrangement uses TRBV9 and TRBJ2-5, with TRBD2 as a possible D gene (6 bases). CDR3 size: 14 residues. V lost 5 bases, J lost 7 bases, and 18 bases lay in between. Germline CDR1 is SGDLS and CDR2 is YYNGEE. The CDR3 spells CASSAGTYLATQYF. CDR3 coding DNA: TGTGCCAGCAGTGCCGGGACTTATTTAGCGACCCAGTACTTC.

The rearrangement uses TRBV6-1 and TRBJ2-7; D is undetermined. V gave up 9 bases and J gave up 3 bases, with 15 bases separating them. Per the germline V gene, CDR1 is MNHNS and CDR2 is SASEGT. This CDR3 comprises 13 residues. The CDR3 DNA is TGTGCCAGTTGGGGTAGGGATTACTACGAGCAGTACTTC. Translating gives CASWGRDYYEQYF.

This clone was seen more than once but under ten times. The chain couples TRBV28 to TRBJ2-7; 8 bases match TRBD2. The CDR3 sequence is 15 residues long. Germline assignment: CDR1 MDHEN and CDR2 SYDVKM. Trimming removed 4 bases from V and 2 bases from J; junction bases left unmatched: 7. This chain's CDR3 is CASSSIHGGAYEQYF. The CDR3 region has the DNA TGTGCCAGCAGTTCCATCCACGGGGGGGCCTACGAGCAGTACTTC. Full variable domain (rest looked up from reference TRBV28 and TRBJ2-7): DVKVTQSSRYLVKRTGEKVFLECVQDMDHENMFWYRQDPGLGLRLIYFSYDVKMKEKGDIPEGYSVSREKKERFSLILESASTNQTSMYLCASSSIHGGAYEQYFGPGTRLTVT.

To note about this clone: This may be a read error, as it is one base from a much larger clone. The rearrangement uses TRBV4-2 and TRBJ2-1; TRBD2 agrees at 11 bases. CDR1 is LGHNA, CDR2 YNFKEQ, per germline. This CDR3 comprises 15 residues. J gave up 8 bases and V 1 base, and 4 bases lay outside the gene matches. DNA for the CDR3: TGTGCCAGCAGCCAAGGACTAGCGGGGCAGGATGAGCAGTTCTTC. Protein: CASSQGLAGQDEQFF.

About this clone itself: Different DNA sequences within this sample yield the same CDR3. The chain uses TRBV9 and TRBJ1-5, with D uncertain. CDR3 length: 14 amino acids. Germline-derived CDR1 and CDR2 are SGDLS and YYNGEE. The V and J ends lost 2 bases and 2 bases respectively, with 8 bases between them. The CDR3 protein is CASSVGGGNQPQHF. The CDR3 coding sequence is TGTGCCAGCAGCGTCGGAGGTGGCAATCAGCCCCAGCATTTT.

The gene calls are TRBV27 and TRBJ1-2; 8 bases are shared with TRBD1. Germline V gives CDR1 MNHEY, CDR2 SMNVEV (reference sequence). The V and J ends lost 2 bases and 0 bases, in that order; junction bases with no gene match: 11. The CDR3 loop spans 18 amino acids. Here the CDR3 reads CASSLTGLGQVANYGYTF. For the CDR3, the DNA is TGTGCCAGCAGTTTAACCGGGTTGGGACAGGTAGCTAACTATGGCTACACCTTC.

The chain carries TRBV7-9 and TRBJ1-2; D is uncertain. Deletions cut 6 bases from V and 8 bases from J, with 10 bases between. Germline V gene data show CDR1 as SEHNR and CDR2 as FQNEAQ (reference sequence). The CDR3 loop spans 11 amino acids. In nucleotides, the CDR3 is TGTGCCAGCAGGGGATCCTCCGGCTACACCTTC. It yields the protein CASRGSSGYTF.

J is TRBJ1-5 and V is TRBV9; perhaps TRBD1 as D (5 bases). This CDR3 contains 16 residues. The V end lost 3 bases, the J end lost 7 bases, and 20 bases lay between the germline ends. The germline CDR1 and CDR2 sequences are SGDLS and YYNGEE. CDR3 bases: TGTGCCAGCAGCGGCCCCTTGAAGGGGCGAGGACAGCCCCAGCATTTT. Translating gives CASSGPLKGRGQPQHF.

The chain couples TRBV10-3 to TRBJ1-1; 7 bases map to TRBD1. V lost 0 bases and J lost 3; bases outside the gene matches: 4. Germline V gives CDR1 ENHRY, CDR2 SYGVKD. The CDR3 covers 15 residues. In nucleotides, the CDR3 is TGTGCCATCAGTGAGTCTGGGACAGAGTACACTGAAGCTTTCTTT. Its translation is CAISESGTEYTEAFF.

This clone was seen a handful of times. The rearrangement uses TRBV28 and TRBJ1-4; D remains unclear. The germline CDR1 and CDR2 sequences are MDHEN and SYDVKM. V dropped 2 bases and J dropped 8 bases, with 3 bases sitting between them. The CDR3 is 11 amino acids. The chain's CDR3 is CASSLGEKLFF. The DNA for the CDR3 is TGTGCCAGCAGTTTAGGAGAAAAACTGTTTTTT.

This clone has just a few counts. The gene calls are TRBV6-1 and TRBJ2-1; unclear D gene. Germline-derived CDR1 and CDR2 are MNHNS and SASEGT. This CDR3 spans 15 amino acids. V dropped 5 bases and J dropped 3 bases, with 14 bases sitting between them. CDR3: CASSWGRALYNEQFF. In DNA form, the CDR3 reads TGTGCCAGCAGTTGGGGAAGAGCCCTCTACAATGAGCAGTTCTTC.

This clone was recorded once. The chain joins TRBV7-9 to TRBJ2-7; tentatively, D is TRBD2 (5 bases). CDR1 and CDR2 (germline): SEHNR, FQNEAQ (reference sequence). The CDR3 consists of 15 residues. The V gene lost 5 bases and the J gene lost 4 bases, with 18 bases spanning the gap. CDR3 residues: CASSLSGNGFYEQYF. For the CDR3, the DNA is TGTGCCAGCAGCCTAAGCGGAAACGGGTTTTACGAGCAGTACTTC.

V and J are TRBV6-1 and TRBJ2-7, with 10 bases identical to TRBD1. Germline V CDR1 and CDR2: MNHNS, SASEGT. J gave up 5 bases and V 8 bases, and 6 bases lay outside the gene matches. The CDR3 is 13 residues long. CDR3 in amino acids: CASPGTGDHEQYF. The CDR3 DNA reads TGTGCCAGCCCCGGGACAGGGGACCACGAGCAGTACTTC.

V and J are TRBV10-3 and TRBJ1-1; D is unclear. Germline values: CDR1 ENHRY, CDR2 SYGVKD. The CDR3 covers 16 residues. V was pared by 0 bases and J by 0 bases, with 11 bases between. CDR3 sequence reads: CAISESFGSLNTEAFF. The CDR3 nucleotides read TGTGCCATCAGTGAGTCCTTCGGCAGTCTGAACACTGAAGCTTTCTTT.

This chain uses TRBV15 with TRBJ2-1, with D perhaps matching TRBD2 (5 bases). The germline CDR1 and CDR2 sequences are LNHNV and YYDKDF (reference sequence). The CDR3 loop spans 12 amino acids. Trimming stripped 8 bases from V and 4 bases from J, with 9 bases between. CDR3 nucleotides: TGTGCCACCCTCGGGGTATACAATGAGCAGTTCTTC. It encodes CATLGVYNEQFF.

The chain links TRBV9 to TRBJ2-7; the match to TRBD2 covers 9 bases. There are 15 residues in the CDR3. The V gene's germline CDR1 is SGDLS and CDR2 YYNGEE. J gave up 2 bases and V 2 bases, and 5 bases lay outside the gene matches. CDR3 region: CASSVGGGAPYEQYF. CDR3 in DNA: TGTGCCAGCAGCGTTGGCGGGGGGGCCCCCTACGAGCAGTACTTC.

In nucleotides, the CDR3 is TGTGCCAGCAGACCCAGCGGGGACGCCTACGAGCAGTACTTC. It translates to CASRPSGDAYEQYF. The rearrangement uses TRBV2 and TRBJ2-7; TRBD2 aligns across 7 bases. The ends lost 6 bases at V and 2 bases at J; junction bases unmatched: 7. CDR1 and CDR2 (germline): SNHLY, FYNNEI. This CDR3 spans 14 amino acids.

V is TRBV30 and J is TRBJ1-2, with 10 bases fitting TRBD1. Germline V lookup: CDR1 GTSNPN, CDR2 SVGIG (reference sequence). CDR3 length: 16 residues. Trimming at V came to 3 bases and at J to 3 bases, leaving 10 bases not matched to a gene. In DNA, the CDR3 is TGTGCCTGGAGCCGGGGGACAGGGGATTTTGACTATGGCTACACCTTC. Translation: CAWSRGTGDFDYGYTF.

This chain connects TRBV11-2 to TRBJ2-3, with D tentatively TRBD1 (6 bases). This CDR3 is 13 amino acids long. CDR1 is SGHAT and CDR2 is FQNNGV in the germline V gene. With 5 bases removed from V and 5 bases from J, the gap between germline ends came to 11 bases. This chain's CDR3 is CASSGGGQDTQYF. In DNA form, the CDR3 reads TGTGCCAGCAGCGGTGGGGGCCAAGATACGCAGTATTTT.

As DNA, the CDR3 is TGTGCCAGCAGACCTCAGGGTGTCTATGGCTACACCTTC. Protein: CASRPQGVYGYTF. This chain connects TRBV6-1 to TRBJ1-2, with a weak D call TRBD1 (5 bases). This CDR3 region has 13 residues. Germline values: CDR1 MNHNS, CDR2 SASEGT. The V gene lost 6 bases and the J gene lost 4 bases, with 12 bases spanning the gap.

The chain joins TRBV7-2 to TRBJ1-2, with TRBD1 as a possible D gene (5 bases). The CDR3 extends over 17 amino acids. Trimming took 1 base from V and 4 from J, leaving 19 bases between them. Germline loops: CDR1 SGHTA, CDR2 FQGNSA. The DNA for the CDR3 is TGTGCCAGCAGCTTAGGACCGGAGGGGAGCAGTGTCTATGGCTACACCTTC. Its translation: CASSLGPEGSSVYGYTF. Full variable domain (rest looked up from reference TRBV7-2 and TRBJ1-2): GAGVSQSPSNKVTEKGKDVELRCDPISGHTALYWYRQSLGQGLEFLIYFQGNSAPDKSGLPSDRFSAERTGGSVSTLTIQRTQQEDSAVYLCASSLGPEGSSVYGYTFGSGTRLTVV.

This clone was seen more than once but under ten times. The rearrangement uses TRBV9 and TRBJ2-2; D ambiguous. The CDR3 loop spans 14 amino acids. Trimming removed 3 bases at V and 3 bases at J, with 9 bases between. Germline-derived CDR1 and CDR2 are SGDLS and YYNGEE. This CDR3 reads CASSARSYTGELFF. CDR3 sequence (DNA): TGTGCCAGCAGCGCGAGGTCATACACCGGGGAGCTGTTTTTT.

The chain links TRBV5-1 to TRBJ1-5; the D is unclear. Germline CDR1 and CDR2: SGHRS and YFSETQ. This CDR3 contains 15 residues. The V end was cut by 2 bases, the J end by 0 bases, with 9 bases between. CDR3 in amino acids: CASSLGWDSNQPQHF. The CDR3 region has the DNA TGCGCCAGCAGCTTAGGGTGGGATAGCAATCAGCCCCAGCATTTT.

The chain carries TRBV9 and TRBJ2-5, with TRBD1 as a possible D gene (5 bases). V was trimmed by 0 bases and J by 3 bases, leaving 9 bases between them. The V gene's germline CDR1 is SGDLS and CDR2 YYNGEE. This CDR3 is built from 14 residues. DNA for the CDR3: TGTGCCAGCAGCGTAGAAACAGGAGAAGAGACCCAGTACTTC. Its translation: CASSVETGEETQYF. The complete variable domain, with remaining parts taken from reference TRBV9 and TRBJ2-5, reads DSGVTQTPKHLITATGQRVTLRCSPRSGDLSVYWYQQSLDQGLQFLIQYYNGEERAKGNILERFSAQQFPDLHSELNLSSLELGDSALYFCASSVETGEETQYFGPGTRLLVL.